The clone carrying this T cell receptor beta chain was observed a few times. The data belong to a study of blood T cell repertoires in COVID-19. CDR1 SEHNR and CDR2 FQNEAQ come from the germline V gene (reference sequence). Trimming removed 0 bases at V and 1 base at J, with 6 bases between. This CDR3 is built from 15 residues. This table comes from immunoSEQ multiplex PCR, and its TCRdb copy is limited to in-frame clones, with some not included. The data hold around 60,000 clones, with around 89% observed a single time. Sample: peripheral blood. The source of this sequence is a human donor in a cohort sampled during active COVID-19. This rearrangement joins TRBV7-9 to TRBJ1-4; D gene ambiguous. CDR3 sequence (DNA): TGTGCCAGCAGCTTAGCGTCCCTAACTAATGAAAAACTGTTTTTT. Translating it yields CASSLASLTNEKLFF.